The TCR beta chain under discussion was sequenced for a study of OX40 agonist ivuxolimab in advanced cancers. Regarding the research as a whole: Ivuxolimab was an agonistic, fully human IgG2 monoclonal antibody directed against OX40 (CD134), a costimulatory receptor. Intravenous ivuxolimab was administered to patients every 2 weeks at six dose levels: 0.01, 0.1, 0.3, 1.5, 3 and 10 mg/kg. Of the roughly 53 patients in dose escalation, about 20 had hepatocellular carcinoma, about 15 had melanoma, 9 had renal cell carcinoma and 9 had head and neck cancer. The dose-escalation cohort was around 83% male with a mean age of roughly 62 years, ranging from roughly 20 to 80. Patients were allowed to have had prior anti-PD-1, anti-PD-L1 or anti-CTLA-4 therapy, and 40% to 45% of the dose-escalation patients had been treated with checkpoint inhibitors. Partial responses occurred in three dose-escalation patients, of whom one had hepatocellular carcinoma and two had cutaneous melanoma. The purpose of peripheral TCRbeta sequencing was to test whether ivuxolimab changed TCR sequence diversity and led to clonal T-cell expansion. The paper describes the monotherapy dose-escalation part (N of about 52 patients) of the phase I trial of ivuxolimab. The research as a whole found: In partial responders in the 0.1-3.0 mg/kg groups, normalized peripheral clonal expansion was found to be among the lowest, especially among CD8+ T cells. Low levels of normalized T-cell clonal expansion were also shown by some nonresponding patients. After ivuxolimab, more expanded clones were found on average in CD8+ T cells than in CD4+ T cells. At doses of 0.1 to 3.0 mg/kg, clonal expansion of both CD4+ and CD8+ T cells in blood was seen between baseline and week 6. The antigen specificity of the peripheral T cells that underwent clonal expansion was not determined.

Germline trimming amounts to 5 bases on V and 5 bases on J, with 13 as the count of junction bases outside the gene matches. The germline V gene (reference sequence) gives CDR1 as SEHNR and CDR2 as FQNEAQ. The CDR3 has 18 amino acids, counting the end cysteine and phenylalanine. Only CDR3 DNA is held: 54 bases, read in frame from base 1. This clone was seen a few times. No cognate antigen has been identified for it. The input lacks base qualities; no much larger clone sits a single base away. The trial excluded patients who had a history of autoimmune disease or were on systemic immunosuppression. Peripheral blood for TCR sequencing was collected from all dose cohorts at baseline, on cycle 4 day 1, and on cycle 7 day 1. The samples were taken from a phase I, first-in-human, multicenter, open-label dose-escalation trial of ivuxolimab. The trial enrolled adults with locally advanced or metastatic head and neck squamous cell, hepatocellular, melanoma or renal cell carcinoma. Before TCR sequencing, CD4+ T cells and CD8+ T cells were sorted from peripheral blood as separate populations.

To sequence the TCRbeta CDR3 region, genomic DNA was isolated from the sorted cells. The immunoSEQ Assay was used to sequence the TCRbeta CDR3 regions. TCRdb mirrors the immuneACCESS table, restricted to in-frame sequences. Some clones are absent from its copies; in checked studies, under half trace to an unresolved V gene, and the reason for the others is unknown. The sample contains 55,000 to 70,000 clones, approximately 90% of them found a single time. The top ten clonotypes cover approximately 1.8% of the sample. The rearranged segments are TRBV7-9 and TRBJ2-1, and TRBD2 matches 12 of the central bases. The receptor was derived from an adult with an advanced solid tumor such as melanoma, head and neck, liver or kidney cancer. The sample consisted of CD4+ or CD8+ T cells sorted from blood, taken in a trial of the OX40 agonist ivuxolimab. The nucleotide sequence is TGTGCCAGCAGCCTGAAACTCCGACTAGCGGGAGCCCACAATGAGCAGTTCTTC. This yields the protein CASSLKLRLAGAHNEQFF. The variable domain in full, with residues beyond the CDR3 obtained from the reference TRBV7-9 and TRBJ2-1 genes, is DTGVSQNPRHKITKRGQNVTFRCDPISEHNRLYWYRQTLGQGPEFLTYFQNEAQLEKSRLLSDRFSAERPKGSFSTLEIQRTEQGDSAMYLCASSLKLRLAGAHNEQFFGPGTRLTVL.